The TCR beta chain under discussion was sequenced for a study of T cell responses to AZD1222 COVID-19 vaccine. This clone came up a few times. Germline V gene data show CDR1 as SGHVS and CDR2 as FNYEAQ. The CDR3 totals 16 residues. The ends lost 4 bases at V and 8 bases at J; junction bases unmatched: 9. It was second doses at about 4 or about 12 weeks that were pooled. Measured with immunoSEQ multiplex PCR; TCRdb has only the in-frame clones, and not every one. This sample carries about 73,000 clones, roughly 90% of them seen once, and the ten largest clones take over 1.2%. The chain uses TRBV7-6 and TRBJ2-2, with 11 bases identical to TRBD1. This TCR came from an adult who received the AZD1222 COVID-19 vaccine. This material consisted of peripheral blood, taken 28 days after the second AZD1222 dose. The CDR3 protein is CASSSPGQGAGGELFF. CDR3 nucleotide sequence: TGTGCCAGCAGCTCCCCCGGACAGGGGGCCGGAGGGGAGCTGTTTTTT. Supplemented by reference TRBV7-6 and TRBJ2-2, the full variable domain reads GAGVSQSPRYKVTKRGQDVALRCDPISGHVSLYWYRQALGQGPEFLTYFNYEAQQDKSGLPNDRFSAERPEGSISTLTIQRTEQRDSAMYRCASSSPGQGAGGELFFGEGSRLTVL.